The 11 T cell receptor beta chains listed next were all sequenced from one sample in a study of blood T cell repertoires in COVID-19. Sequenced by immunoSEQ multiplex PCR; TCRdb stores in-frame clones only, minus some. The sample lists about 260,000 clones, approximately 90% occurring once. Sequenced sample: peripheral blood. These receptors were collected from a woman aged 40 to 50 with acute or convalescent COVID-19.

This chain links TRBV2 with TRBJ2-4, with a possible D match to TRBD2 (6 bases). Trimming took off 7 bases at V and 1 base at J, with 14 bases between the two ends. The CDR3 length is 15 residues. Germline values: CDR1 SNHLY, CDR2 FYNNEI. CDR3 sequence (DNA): TGTGCCAGCACCTATCCCCGGGGGGCCAAAAACATTCAGTACTTC. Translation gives CASTYPRGAKNIQYF.

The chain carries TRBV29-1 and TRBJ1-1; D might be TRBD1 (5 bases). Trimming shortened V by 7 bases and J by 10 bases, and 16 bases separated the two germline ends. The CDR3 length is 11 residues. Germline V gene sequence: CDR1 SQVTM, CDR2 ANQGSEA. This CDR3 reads CSAAQGSGAFF. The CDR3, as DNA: TGCAGCGCCGCGCAGGGCTCGGGAGCTTTCTTT.

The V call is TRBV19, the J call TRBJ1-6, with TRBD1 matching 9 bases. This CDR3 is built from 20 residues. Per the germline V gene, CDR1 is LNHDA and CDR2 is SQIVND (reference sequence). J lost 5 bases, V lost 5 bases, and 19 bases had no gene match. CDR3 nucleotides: TGTGCCAGTAGTGCGGGGGGAATAGGACAGGGGACTACAAATAATTCACCCCTCCACTTT. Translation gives CASSAGGIGQGTTNNSPLHF.

CDR3 nucleotide sequence: TGCGCCAGTCAGACCCCGGGGGGGACTGAAGCTTTCTTT. It is translated as CASQTPGGTEAFF. This sequence joins TRBV10-2 and TRBJ1-1, with D possibly being TRBD1 (5 bases). Trimming cost V 9 bases and J 5 bases, with 16 bases left between them. Germline V CDR1 and CDR2: WSHSY, SAAADI. The CDR3 has 13 residues.

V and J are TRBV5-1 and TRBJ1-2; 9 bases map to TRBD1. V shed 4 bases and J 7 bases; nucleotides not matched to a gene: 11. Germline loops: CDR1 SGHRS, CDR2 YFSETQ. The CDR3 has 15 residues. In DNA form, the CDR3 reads TGCGCCAGCAGCCCGGGACAGGGTGAGTCGGCTGGCTACACCTTC. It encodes CASSPGQGESAGYTF.

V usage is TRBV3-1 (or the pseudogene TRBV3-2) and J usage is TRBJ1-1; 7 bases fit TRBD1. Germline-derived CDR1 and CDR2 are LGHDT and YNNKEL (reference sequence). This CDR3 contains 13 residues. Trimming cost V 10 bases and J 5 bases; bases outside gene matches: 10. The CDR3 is CATGEGTVTEAFF. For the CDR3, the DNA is TGTGCCACCGGAGAGGGGACAGTAACTGAAGCTTTCTTT.

The CDR3 protein is CASSLESMNTEAFF. In DNA form, the CDR3 reads TGTGCCAGCAGCTTAGAGAGCATGAACACTGAAGCTTTCTTT. The V gene is TRBV11-2, the J gene TRBJ1-1; D is unclear. The CDR3 loop spans 14 amino acids. The V and J ends lost 0 bases and 0 bases respectively, with 5 bases between them. CDR1 is SGHAT and CDR2 is FQNNGV in the germline V gene. The full variable domain, its missing parts supplied by reference TRBV11-2 and TRBJ1-1, is EAGVAQSPRYKIIEKRQSVAFWCNPISGHATLYWYQQILGQGPKLLIQFQNNGVVDDSQLPKDRFSAERLKGVDSTLKIQPAKLEDSAVYLCASSLESMNTEAFFGQGTRLTVV.

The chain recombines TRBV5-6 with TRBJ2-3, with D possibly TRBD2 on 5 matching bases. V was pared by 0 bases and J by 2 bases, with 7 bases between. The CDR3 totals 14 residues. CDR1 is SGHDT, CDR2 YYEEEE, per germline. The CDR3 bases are TGTGCCAGCAGCTTGGGGCGGGCCACAGATACGCAGTATTTT. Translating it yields CASSLGRATDTQYF.

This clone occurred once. The CDR3 DNA follows: TGCGCCAGCAGCCATTTAATCGGACAGAACACTGAAGCTTTCTTT. Translation: CASSHLIGQNTEAFF. This chain connects TRBV4-1 to TRBJ1-1, with a possible D match to TRBD1 (5 bases). The CDR3 spans 15 residues. CDR1 is MGHRA and CDR2 is YSYEKL in the germline V gene. Trimming cost V 3 bases and J 1 base, with 12 bases left between them.

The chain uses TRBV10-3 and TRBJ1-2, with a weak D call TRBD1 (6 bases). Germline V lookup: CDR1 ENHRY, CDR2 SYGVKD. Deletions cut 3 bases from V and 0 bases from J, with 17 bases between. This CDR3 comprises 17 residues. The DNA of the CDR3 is TGTGCCATCAGTGAAAGGGCAGGGGCGATAGCTAACTATGGCTACACCTTC. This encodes CAISERAGAIANYGYTF.

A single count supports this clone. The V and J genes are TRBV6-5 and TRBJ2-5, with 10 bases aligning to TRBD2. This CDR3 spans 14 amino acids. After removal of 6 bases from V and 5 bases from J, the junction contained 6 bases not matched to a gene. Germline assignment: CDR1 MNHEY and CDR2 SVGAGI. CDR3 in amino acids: CASRPGLAVETQYF. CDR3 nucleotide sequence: TGTGCCAGCAGGCCCGGACTAGCGGTCGAGACCCAGTACTTC.